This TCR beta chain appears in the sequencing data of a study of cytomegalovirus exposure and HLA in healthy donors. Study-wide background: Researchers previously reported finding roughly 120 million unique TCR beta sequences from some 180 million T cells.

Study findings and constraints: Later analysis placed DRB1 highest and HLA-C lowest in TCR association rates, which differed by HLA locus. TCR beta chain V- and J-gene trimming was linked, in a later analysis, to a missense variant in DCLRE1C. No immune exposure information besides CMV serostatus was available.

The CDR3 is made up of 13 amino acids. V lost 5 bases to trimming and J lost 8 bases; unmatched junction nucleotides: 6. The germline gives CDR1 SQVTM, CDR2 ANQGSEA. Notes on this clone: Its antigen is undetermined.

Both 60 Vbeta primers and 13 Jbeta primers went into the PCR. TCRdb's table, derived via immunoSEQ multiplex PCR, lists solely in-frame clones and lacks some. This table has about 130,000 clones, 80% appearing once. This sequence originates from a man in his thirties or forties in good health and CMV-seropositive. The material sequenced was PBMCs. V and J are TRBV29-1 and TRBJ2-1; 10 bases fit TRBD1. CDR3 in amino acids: CSVIVTGGYEQFF. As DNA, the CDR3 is TGCAGCGTTATAGTGACAGGGGGCTATGAGCAGTTCTTC.